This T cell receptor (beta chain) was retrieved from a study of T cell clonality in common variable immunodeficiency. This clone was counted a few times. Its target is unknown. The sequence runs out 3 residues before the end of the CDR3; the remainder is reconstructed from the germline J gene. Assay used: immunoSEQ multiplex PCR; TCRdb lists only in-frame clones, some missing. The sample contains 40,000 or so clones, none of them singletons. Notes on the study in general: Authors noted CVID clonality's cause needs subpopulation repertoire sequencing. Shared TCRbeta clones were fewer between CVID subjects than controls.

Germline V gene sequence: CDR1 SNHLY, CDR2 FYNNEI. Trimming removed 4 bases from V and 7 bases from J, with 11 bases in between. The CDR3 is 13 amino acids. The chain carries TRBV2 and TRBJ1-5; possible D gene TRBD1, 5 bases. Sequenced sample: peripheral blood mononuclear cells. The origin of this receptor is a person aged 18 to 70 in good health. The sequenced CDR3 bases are TGTGCCAGCAGTGGGGGGGAGAGCCAGCCC. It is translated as CASSGGESQP. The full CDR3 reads CASSGGESQPQHF. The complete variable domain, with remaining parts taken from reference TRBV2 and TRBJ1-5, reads EPEVTQTPSHQVTQMGQEVILRCVPISNHLYFYWYRQILGQKVEFLVSFYNNEISEKSEIFDDQFSVERPDGSNFTLKIRSTKLEDSAMYFCASSGGESQPQHFGDGTRLSIL.